The clone carrying this T cell receptor beta chain was seen more than once but under ten times. TCRdb ran MiXCR on the PCR reads and lists one entry per CDR3 protein. The sample lists 400,000 to 600,000 distinct CDR3 sequences, about 26% occurring once. These data originate in a study of molecular identifiers for immune sequencing clone quantification. Naive CD8 T cells were FACS-sorted by CD8+CD4-CCR7+CD45RA+ markers. The V gene lost 1 base and the J gene lost 9 bases, with 13 bases spanning the gap. There are 14 residues in the CDR3. The germline V gene encodes CDR1 MDHEN and CDR2 SYDVKM. The V call is TRBV28, the J call TRBJ2-1, with D possibly called TRBD1 or TRBD2 (6 bases each). The sequence derives from a human donor in good health. Some libraries in this study had Jurkat cell RNA spiked in. The specimen sequenced was naive CD8+ T cells from blood, with Jurkat cell RNA spiked in. The subset is: FACS-sorted CD8+CD4-CCR7+CD45RA+ naive T cells. CDR3 in amino acids: CASSLSGGGVEQFF. The CDR3, as DNA: TGTGCCAGCAGTTTATCCGGGGGCGGGGTTGAGCAGTTCTTC.